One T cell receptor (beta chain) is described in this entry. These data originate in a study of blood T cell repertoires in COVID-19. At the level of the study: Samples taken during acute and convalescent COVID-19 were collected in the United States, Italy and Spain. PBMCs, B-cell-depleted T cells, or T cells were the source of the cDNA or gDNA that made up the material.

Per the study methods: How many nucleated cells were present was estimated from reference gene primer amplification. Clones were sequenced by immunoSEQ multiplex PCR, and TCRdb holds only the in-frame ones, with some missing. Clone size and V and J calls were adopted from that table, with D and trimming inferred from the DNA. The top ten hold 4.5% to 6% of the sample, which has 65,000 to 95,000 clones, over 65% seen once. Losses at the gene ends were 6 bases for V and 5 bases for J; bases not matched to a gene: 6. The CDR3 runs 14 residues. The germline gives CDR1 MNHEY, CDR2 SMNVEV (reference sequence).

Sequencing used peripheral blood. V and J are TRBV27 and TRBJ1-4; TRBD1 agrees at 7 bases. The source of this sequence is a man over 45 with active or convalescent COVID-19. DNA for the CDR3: TGTGCCAGCAGGGCGGGACAGAGAAATGAAAAACTGTTTTTT. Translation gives CASRAGQRNEKLFF.